These 9 T cell receptor beta chains originate from one sample sequenced in a study of CD8 T cells in ankylosing spondylitis. One entry per CDR3 protein, called by TCRdb with MiXCR from the 5' RACE reads. The data hold roughly 370,000 distinct CDR3 sequences, with approximately 20% observed a single time. Study-level results: A TCR beta motif made of several highly homologous variants seemed typical of ankylosing spondylitis blood.

Their antigens remain unidentified. Sequenced sample: blood, either unsorted or a sorted T cell fraction (not recorded which). The receptors here all came from a male donor with ankylosing spondylitis.

V usage is TRBV4-1 and J usage is TRBJ2-3; 9 positions match TRBD2. This CDR3 has 16 residues. V lost 1 base to trimming and J lost 2 bases; unmatched junction nucleotides: 4. Per the germline V gene, CDR1 is MGHRA and CDR2 is YSYEKL. The CDR3 DNA follows: TGCGCCAGCAGCCAAGCGCCTAGCGGGACCACAGATACGCAGTATTTT. Protein: CASSQAPSGTTDTQYF.

The chain combines TRBV28 with TRBJ1-2; D call uncertain. The germline V gene has CDR1 MDHEN and CDR2 SYDVKM. Trimming took off 2 bases at V and 5 bases at J, with 12 bases between the two ends. The CDR3 is 14 residues long. The CDR3 loop is CASSLVGTPYGYTF. The CDR3 DNA is TGTGCCAGCAGTTTAGTGGGAACGCCTTATGGCTACACCTTC.

The chain has TRBV5-1 and TRBJ2-3, with unresolved D. V lost 0 bases and J 5 bases, leaving 7 bases between the germline ends. CDR1 and CDR2 (germline): SGHRS, YFSETQ. The CDR3 spans 13 residues. The CDR3 spells CASSLGSLDTQYF. CDR3 sequence (DNA): TGCGCCAGCAGCTTGGGTAGTCTAGATACGCAGTATTTT.

V is TRBV25-1 and J is TRBJ1-1, with D perhaps matching TRBD1 (6 bases). CDR1 is MGHDK and CDR2 is SYGVNS in the germline V gene. V lost 6 bases and J 3 bases, leaving 8 bases between the germline ends. This CDR3 is built from 12 residues. CDR3 in amino acids: CASRPGDTEAFF. CDR3 nucleotides: TGTGCCAGCAGACCAGGGGACACTGAAGCTTTCTTT. Variable domain in full (rest from reference TRBV25-1 and TRBJ1-1): EADIYQTPRYLVIGTGKKITLECSQTMGHDKMYWYQQDPGMELHLIHYSYGVNSTEKGDLSSESTVSRIRTEHFPLTLESARPSHTSQYLCASRPGDTEAFFGQGTRLTVV.

This rearrangement joins TRBV20-1 to TRBJ2-1; a possible D gene is TRBD2 (5 bases). This CDR3 has 15 residues. Trimming shortened V by 4 bases and J by 0 bases, and 13 bases separated the two germline ends. The germline V gene has CDR1 DFQATT and CDR2 SNEGSKA (reference sequence). The CDR3 reads CSAKFETNSYNEQFF. CDR3 DNA sequence: TGCAGTGCTAAATTTGAGACTAACTCCTACAATGAGCAGTTCTTC.

The chain links TRBV11-1 to TRBJ2-1; 12 bases align to TRBD2. The CDR3 consists of 18 residues. Germline loops: CDR1 SGHAT, CDR2 FQDESV (reference sequence). Trimming took 5 bases from V and 8 from J; bases not matched to a gene: 16. The CDR3 nucleotides read TGTGCCAGCAGCCCGCTAAGGCTAGCGGGAGGGGATTTGGATGAGCAGTTCTTC. Residues: CASSPLRLAGGDLDEQFF.

This clonotype appeared a few times. The chain is built from TRBV6-2 or TRBV6-3 and TRBJ1-5; weak D call: TRBD1 (6 bases). Trimming removed 5 bases at V and 1 base at J, with 9 bases between. In germline, CDR1 is MNHEY, CDR2 SVGEGT. The CDR3 runs 14 residues. The CDR3 bases are TGTGCCAGCAGTCCAGGGGAGAGCAATCAGCCCCAGCATTTT. Amino acid sequence: CASSPGESNQPQHF.

This clonotype was counted only a few times. This chain uses TRBV12-3 or TRBV12-4 with TRBJ1-4; no firm D call. V was cut by 3 bases and J by 7 bases, with 12 bases left in between. The length of the CDR3 is 14 residues. CDR3 DNA: TGTGCCAGCAGTTTGGCCGGGTATAGTGAAAAACTGTTTTTT. This gives the protein CASSLAGYSEKLFF.

This clonotype was seen more than once but under ten times. The rearrangement uses TRBV7-2 and TRBJ2-3, with 10 bases fitting TRBD2. The CDR3 loop spans 14 amino acids. Germline assignment: CDR1 SGHTA and CDR2 FQGNSA. Trimming removed 4 bases from V and 7 bases from J; junction bases left unmatched: 5. The CDR3 reads CASSSSGRVYTQYF. CDR3 in DNA: TGTGCCAGCAGCTCGAGCGGGAGGGTGTATACGCAGTATTTT.